The 26 T cell receptor beta chains given below trace back to one sample, sequenced in a study of metastatic and nonmetastatic thyroid tumors. Through MiXCR, TCRdb re-clonotyped the PCR reads. Of roughly 30,000 clones in the sample, 20% to 25% are singletons; the top ten hold around two fifths. Treatment of any kind had been given to no patient before thyroid surgery. The source material was blood. Receptor source: a female donor with papillary thyroid cancer or a benign thyroid nodule (not recorded which). Some clones in this sample may be carry-over from other donors' samples.

The V call is TRBV11-2, the J call TRBJ1-1; D not resolved. In germline, CDR1 is SGHAT, CDR2 FQNNGV. This CDR3 is built from 12 residues. Trimming pared 4 bases from V and 5 bases from J, leaving 8 bases between. CDR3 sequence: CASSSGRTEAFF. As DNA, the CDR3 is TGTGCCAGCAGCTCCGGACGGACTGAAGCTTTCTTT.

This clone is medium-sized in the sample. The chain combines TRBV12-3 or TRBV12-4 with TRBJ1-6; no reliable D call. This CDR3 is built from 16 residues. The V end was cut by 5 bases, the J end by 0 bases, with 11 bases between. The CDR3 region has the DNA TGTGCCAGCAGTCCAAGTGCCAGCTCCTATAATTCACCCCTCCACTTT. This translates into CASSPSASSYNSPLHF.

This clone was found a few times. This chain connects TRBV28 to TRBJ2-7, with 7 bases identical to TRBD1. The germline CDR1 and CDR2 sequences are MDHEN and SYDVKM. This CDR3 has 12 residues. The CDR3 protein is CASGTDRWEQYF. The CDR3 region has the DNA TGTGCATCGGGGACAGATCGCTGGGAGCAGTACTTC.

This clone occurred many times. The genes are TRBV4-2 and TRBJ1-5; D gene unclear. V was cut by 0 bases and J by 0 bases, with 12 bases left in between. Germline V gene data show CDR1 as LGHNA and CDR2 as YNFKEQ. This CDR3 has 17 amino acids. Here the CDR3 DNA reads TGTGCCAGCAGCCAAGATTCTAGGAGTTATAGCAATCAGCCCCAGCATTTT. It encodes CASSQDSRSYSNQPQHF.

The genes are TRBV11-2 and TRBJ2-3; 11 bases are shared with TRBD2. The CDR3 loop spans 18 amino acids. Germline CDR1 is SGHAT and CDR2 is FQNNGV. V lost 3 bases, J lost 1 base, and 9 bases stayed unmatched. The CDR3 DNA reads as TGTGCCAGCAGCTTCTTAGCGGGAGGGCCCCCTGGCACAGATACGCAGTATTTT. Residues: CASSFLAGGPPGTDTQYF.

This clone showed up many times. The rearrangement uses TRBV29-1 and TRBJ2-7; a possible D gene is TRBD1 (5 bases). The V gene lost 2 bases and the J gene lost 2 bases, with 7 bases spanning the gap. Germline values: CDR1 SQVTM, CDR2 ANQGSEA. CDR3 size: 12 residues. The CDR3: CSVELDTYEQYF. CDR3 in DNA: TGCAGCGTTGAACTGGACACCTACGAGCAGTACTTC.

In its sample, this clone was seen many times. V gene TRBV2 combines with J gene TRBJ1-1; 7 positions match TRBD1. CDR1 SNHLY and CDR2 FYNNEI come from the germline V gene. Trimming at V came to 1 base and at J to 1 base, leaving 0 bases not matched to a gene. This CDR3 is built from 14 residues. The CDR3 spells CASSEGTGNTEAFF. The CDR3 DNA follows: TGTGCCAGCAGTGAAGGGACAGGGAACACTGAAGCTTTCTTT.

The count of this clone is one. A clone one base away is much larger, so this may be a read error. The rearrangement uses TRBV4-1 and TRBJ2-1; possibly TRBD1 or TRBD2 for D (5 bases each). Looked up from germline, CDR1 is MGHRA and CDR2 is YSYEKL. The CDR3 is 11 amino acids. The CDR3 spells CASSRGNDQFF. CDR3 nucleotide sequence: TGCGCCAGCAGCCGGGGGAATGATCAGTTCTTC.

This clone was detected many times. The chain carries TRBV20-1 and TRBJ1-2; a possible D gene is TRBD1 (5 bases). The CDR3 loop spans 12 amino acids. In germline, CDR1 is DFQATT, CDR2 SNEGSKA (reference sequence). V was shortened by 0 bases and J by 5 bases, with 7 bases between the two germline ends. CDR3 nucleotides: TGCAGTGCTAGAGATAGGGGTTATGGCTACACCTTC. Its translation: CSARDRGYGYTF.

The V gene is TRBV7-3, the J gene TRBJ2-5, with D possibly matching TRBD2 (5 bases). The CDR3 runs to 15 residues. The ends were cut back, 5 bases at V and 7 bases at J, with 20 bases in the middle. Germline CDR1 reads SGHTA; CDR2 reads FQGTGA. The CDR3 region is CASSLGGGGVGTQYF. The CDR3 coding sequence is TGTGCCAGCAGCCTCGGAGGAGGTGGCGTGGGGACCCAGTACTTC.

This clone was counted ten times or more. The chain couples TRBV7-2 to TRBJ2-3, with D tentatively TRBD1 or TRBD2 (5 bases each). The CDR3 loop spans 14 amino acids. Germline values: CDR1 SGHTA, CDR2 FQGNSA. V lost 6 bases and J lost 0, with 10 bases in between. CDR3 bases: TGTGCCAGCAGGCCGGGACGCAGCACAGATACGCAGTATTTT. Amino acid sequence: CASRPGRSTDTQYF.

By share of the sample, this clone is medium-sized. The chain couples TRBV6-5 to TRBJ2-7, with TRBD2 identical over 8 bases. The CDR3 is 18 amino acids. In germline, CDR1 is MNHEY, CDR2 SVGAGI. The V gene end was trimmed by 0 bases and the J gene end by 1 base; junction bases not matched to a gene: 11. The CDR3 DNA sequence: TGTGCCAGCAGTTACTCAAACACAGCCCTAGCGGGTTCCTACGAGCAGTACTTC. As protein: CASSYSNTALAGSYEQYF.

This clone was seen repeatedly, ten times or more. This rearrangement joins TRBV20-1 to TRBJ2-2; D assignment may be TRBD1 or TRBD2 (5 bases each). The CDR3 contains 14 residues. In germline, CDR1 is DFQATT, CDR2 SNEGSKA (reference sequence). The V and J ends lost 1 base and 1 base respectively, with 7 bases between them. The CDR3 region has the DNA TGCAGTGCTAGAGTTGGGGGGAACACCGGGGAGCTGTTTTTT. Protein product: CSARVGGNTGELFF.

This clone has ten or more counts. This sequence joins TRBV19 and TRBJ1-1; unclear D gene. Germline lookup yields CDR1 LNHDA and CDR2 SQIVND (reference sequence). V lost 4 bases and J lost 5, with 14 bases in between. The CDR3 is made up of 14 amino acids. The CDR3 sequence: CASSNPRLGTEAFF. CDR3 coding DNA: TGTGCCAGTAGTAATCCTAGGTTAGGGACTGAAGCTTTCTTT.

Points on this clone: A read error is possible here, since a much larger clone lies one base away. At the DNA level, this CDR3 is encoded by other sequences in the same sample as well. The rearrangement joins TRBV7-9 to TRBJ2-5; D remains ambiguous. This CDR3 has 14 amino acids. Germline V gives CDR1 SEHNR, CDR2 FQNEAQ (reference sequence). V shed 5 bases and J shed 4 bases, with 14 bases lying between them. The CDR3 bases are TGTGCCAGCAGCGCTCTGGGATCGCCAGAGACCCAGTACTTC. It yields the protein CASSALGSPETQYF. The full variable domain, in which reference TRBV7-9 and TRBJ2-5 provide the parts outside the CDR3, is DTGVSQNPRHKITKRGQNVTFRCDPISEHNRLYWYRQTLGQGPEFLTYFQNEAQLEKSRLLSDRFSAERPKGSFSTLEIQRTEQGDSAMYLCASSALGSPETQYFGPGTRLLVL.

This clone was seen a few times. The rearrangement links TRBV15 to TRBJ2-2, with TRBD2 identical over 8 bases. V lost 1 base, J lost 6 bases, and 10 bases stayed unmatched. In germline, CDR1 is LNHNV, CDR2 YYDKDF (reference sequence). This CDR3 region has 17 residues. CDR3 in DNA: TGTGCCACCAGCAGAGGAGCTTACAGCGGGAGATCCGGGGAGCTGTTTTTT. Its protein is CATSRGAYSGRSGELFF.

About this clone itself: Given a much more abundant clone one base away, this may be a read error. The same CDR3 arises from other DNA sequences in this sample as well. The J gene is TRBJ2-5, the V gene TRBV20-1, with D maybe TRBD2 (6 bases). CDR1 is DFQATT, CDR2 SNEGSKA, per germline (reference sequence). The CDR3 spans 13 residues. The CDR3 sequence is CSAKGTSRETQYF. DNA of the CDR3: TGCAGTGCGAAGGGCACTAGCCGAGAGACACAGTACTTC.

The V call is TRBV11-2, the J call TRBJ2-5, with no clear D. Germline CDR1 SGHAT, CDR2 FQNNGV. V gave up 5 bases and J gave up 2 bases, with 12 bases separating them. This CDR3 has 14 residues. This CDR3 reads CASSPTGSQETQYF. The CDR3 nucleotides are TGTGCCAGCAGCCCCACGGGCAGTCAAGAGACCCAGTACTTC.

The sample holds a few counts of this clone. The CDR3 loop reads CASSFGTGYRNEAFF. In DNA form, the CDR3 reads TGTGCCAGCAGCTTCGGGACAGGGTATCGAAATGAAGCTTTCTTT. This chain joins TRBV11-3 and TRBJ1-1, with TRBD1 matching 9 bases. The CDR3 is 15 amino acids. V trimming: 3 bases; J trimming: 7 bases; junction bases outside the gene matches: 9. CDR1 and CDR2 (germline): SGHNT, YENEEA.

V is TRBV7-8 and J is TRBJ2-1, with D unresolved. This CDR3 has 13 residues. CDR1 and CDR2 (germline): SGHVS, FQNEAQ. The V and J ends lost 3 bases and 3 bases respectively, with 6 bases between them. CDR3 in amino acids: CASSFGFYNEQFF. In nucleotides, the CDR3 is TGTGCCAGCAGCTTCGGTTTCTACAATGAGCAGTTCTTC.

Details on this clone: Germline and junction disagree at one end, which may indicate a read error. The rearrangement joins TRBV28 to TRBJ2-7, with D possibly being TRBD1 or TRBD2 (6 bases each). CDR1 is MDHEN, CDR2 SYDVKM, per germline. This CDR3 spans 15 amino acids. CDR3 nucleotide sequence: TGTGCCAGGAGCGATACGGGGGCTGACTCCTACGCGCAGTACTTC. Translated, it gives CARSDTGADSYAQYF.

Many counts were recorded for this clone. The gene calls are TRBV6-1 and TRBJ2-1, with 11 bases lining up with TRBD2. The CDR3 spans 15 residues. V trimming: 6 bases; J trimming: 3 bases; junction bases outside the gene matches: 4. Germline assignment: CDR1 MNHNS and CDR2 SASEGT. CDR3 in amino acids: CASSLTSGSYNEQFF. DNA of the CDR3: TGTGCCAGCAGCCTCACTAGCGGGAGCTACAATGAGCAGTTCTTC.

This clone is medium-sized by share. V usage is TRBV12-3 or TRBV12-4 and J usage is TRBJ2-7; TRBD1 agrees at 7 bases. J lost 6 bases, V lost 6 bases, and 8 bases had no gene match. The CDR3 runs to 13 residues. CDR3 DNA: TGTGCCAGCAGCCTGGGACAGATCAGCGAGCAGTACTTC. It encodes CASSLGQISEQYF.

V and J are TRBV7-2 and TRBJ2-5, with a weak D call TRBD2 (5 bases). The CDR3 is made up of 13 amino acids. The V and J ends lost 1 base and 5 bases respectively, with 8 bases between them. CDR1 SGHTA and CDR2 FQGNSA come from the germline V gene. CDR3 amino acids: CASSLVGGETQYF. DNA of the CDR3: TGTGCCAGCAGCTTAGTTGGCGGGGAGACCCAGTACTTC. Variable domain in full (rest from reference TRBV7-2 and TRBJ2-5): GAGVSQSPSNKVTEKGKDVELRCDPISGHTALYWYRQSLGQGLEFLIYFQGNSAPDKSGLPSDRFSAERTGGSVSTLTIQRTQQEDSAVYLCASSLVGGETQYFGPGTRLLVL.

This chain links TRBV7-2 with TRBJ1-4; D remains unclear. The CDR3 is 12 residues long. Germline V gene lookup returns CDR1 SGHTA and CDR2 FQGNSA. Trimming took off 8 bases at V and 7 bases at J, with 11 bases between the two ends. The CDR3 DNA reads as TGTGCCAGCTCGGCGGGAGGTGAAAAACTGTTTTTT. As protein: CASSAGGEKLFF.

In its sample, this clone was seen many times. The chain joins TRBV20-1 to TRBJ2-7; 8 bases fit TRBD2. CDR3 length equals 13 residues. V was pared by 3 bases and J by 6 bases, with 7 bases of the junction left unmatched. Germline V gene data show CDR1 as DFQATT and CDR2 as SNEGSKA (reference sequence). CDR3 amino acids: CSASVDGRGEQYF. CDR3 nucleotide sequence: TGCAGTGCTAGCGTAGACGGGAGGGGCGAGCAGTACTTC.